A single sample gave rise to the 20 T cell receptor beta chains below, sequenced in a study of blood T cells in healthy people across ages (dated by TCRdb to the mid-2010s). Library preparation was by 5' RACE. The run used an Illumina HiSeq 2500. A second roughly 6 to 12 cycle PCR used a sample-barcoded 5' primer and a J-beta primer mix. TCRdb passed the public sequencing reads through fastp at Q25 and MiXCR, retaining productive beta sequences. Each CDR3 protein appears once, grouped with its most common genes and DNA. The sample includes about 640,000 distinct CDR3 sequences, with under 70% observed a single time. The ten largest clones take up over 30% of the sample. Sequenced: blood. All receptors derive from a man in his 60s in good health.

This clonotype has only a few counts. This chain uses TRBV6-6 with TRBJ1-6; tentatively, D is TRBD1 (6 bases). Germline V gene lookup returns CDR1 MNHNY and CDR2 SVGAGI (reference sequence). Trimming took off 6 bases at V and 6 bases at J, with 12 bases between the two ends. The CDR3 has 14 amino acids. The CDR3 DNA reads TGTGCCAGCAGCCTCCAGGGGTTTAATTCACCCCTCCACTTT. Encoded protein: CASSLQGFNSPLHF.

The chain uses TRBV29-1 and TRBJ2-1, with a possible D match to TRBD1 (6 bases). The V and J ends lost 4 bases and 3 bases respectively, with 10 bases between them. Germline CDR1 SQVTM, CDR2 ANQGSEA. The CDR3 has 13 amino acids. In DNA, the CDR3 is TGCAGCGTTGGGCAGGGGTACTACAATGAGCAGTTCTTC. It codes for CSVGQGYYNEQFF.

The chain uses TRBV2 and TRBJ2-7; 8 bases line up with TRBD2. Trimming removed 8 bases from V and 7 bases from J; junction bases left unmatched: 13. Germline-derived CDR1 and CDR2 are SNHLY and FYNNEI. CDR3 size: 14 residues. The DNA of the CDR3 is TGTGCCAGCGGACGAGCGGGGGACTACAATGAGCAGTACTTC. Its protein is CASGRAGDYNEQYF.

This clonotype was seen a few times. The chain couples TRBV20-1 to TRBJ1-2, with D perhaps TRBD1 (5 bases). The CDR3 is made up of 15 amino acids. The ends were cut back, 3 bases at V and 0 bases at J, with 14 bases in the middle. Germline CDR1 DFQATT, CDR2 SNEGSKA (reference sequence). The CDR3 coding sequence is TGCAGTGCTAGCTACAGGATACTTGCTAACTATGGCTACACCTTC. It is translated as CSASYRILANYGYTF.

The chain links TRBV3-1 to TRBJ2-5; 8 bases fit TRBD2. The junction had 9 bases not matched to a gene; V was cut back by 4 bases and J by 2 bases. This CDR3 has 16 amino acids. Germline V gene lookup returns CDR1 LGHDT and CDR2 YNNKEL (reference sequence). The CDR3 DNA reads TGTGCCAGCAGCCGGTTCGGAGCGGGGGTTCAAGAGACCCAGTACTTC. The encoded protein is CASSRFGAGVQETQYF.

For the CDR3, the DNA is TGTGCCAGCAGCTATCGGACAGGGATTAGTTCACCCCTCCACTTT. Translating gives CASSYRTGISSPLHF. The V gene is TRBV11-2, the J gene TRBJ1-6, with 8 bases fitting TRBD1. CDR1 and CDR2 (germline): SGHAT, FQNNGV. This CDR3 has 15 residues. V trimming: 4 bases; J trimming: 9 bases; junction bases outside the gene matches: 8.

V usage is TRBV2 and J usage is TRBJ1-5, with 9 bases that match TRBD1. The V segment lost 6 bases and the J segment 7 bases; nucleotides outside the gene matches: 10. In germline, CDR1 is SNHLY, CDR2 FYNNEI. The CDR3 is made up of 15 amino acids. The CDR3 sequence: CASRRDPTGGQPQHF. DNA for the CDR3: TGTGCCAGCAGGAGGGACCCCACAGGGGGCCAGCCCCAGCATTTT.

This clonotype occurred a few times. V usage is TRBV20-1 and J usage is TRBJ1-5; 8 bases are shared with TRBD1. The CDR3 spans 13 residues. V lost 5 bases and J lost 3; bases outside the gene matches: 3. Germline V gene lookup returns CDR1 DFQATT and CDR2 SNEGSKA (reference sequence). The CDR3 sequence: CSAGDRPNQPQHF. As DNA, the CDR3 is TGCAGTGCTGGGGACAGGCCCAATCAGCCCCAGCATTTT.

This clonotype was counted many times. The chain employs TRBV7-2 and TRBJ1-4; 10 positions match TRBD1. This CDR3 region has 14 residues. The germline gives CDR1 SGHTA, CDR2 FQGNSA. Trimming removed 4 bases from V and 6 bases from J; junction bases left unmatched: 2. The CDR3 DNA sequence: TGTGCCAGCAGCTCGGGACAGGGGTATGAAAAACTGTTTTTT. This sequence encodes CASSSGQGYEKLFF.

The CDR3 region has the DNA TGTGCCAGCAGCCCCTTCGCGGGGGGCGGCACAGATACGCAGTATTTT. It specifies CASSPFAGGGTDTQYF. The chain carries TRBV4-2 and TRBJ2-3, with 8 nucleotides matching TRBD2. The junction had 7 bases not matched to a gene; V was cut back by 4 bases and J by 1 base. CDR3 size: 16 residues. In germline, CDR1 is LGHNA, CDR2 YNFKEQ.

This clonotype was counted only a few times. The chain employs TRBV3-1 and TRBJ2-5, with D possibly matching TRBD2 (5 bases). CDR3 length: 16 amino acids. The germline gives CDR1 LGHDT, CDR2 YNNKEL (reference sequence). V lost 0 bases to trimming and J lost 6 bases, with 17 bases between them. In DNA, the CDR3 is TGTGCCAGCAGCCAAGATAGGGTCCGGGGTGGGCAGACCCAGTACTTC. It codes for CASSQDRVRGGQTQYF.

The chain combines TRBV5-1 with TRBJ2-5, with a weak D call TRBD2 (6 bases). Trimming shortened V by 1 base and J by 1 base, and 20 bases separated the two germline ends. The CDR3 runs 18 residues. Looked up from germline, CDR1 is SGHRS and CDR2 is YFSETQ. The CDR3 spells CASSLHSPAGKPQETQYF. The CDR3 bases are TGCGCCAGCAGCTTGCATTCTCCGGCGGGGAAGCCCCAAGAGACCCAGTACTTC.

The V and J genes are TRBV3-1 and TRBJ2-5; TRBD2 aligns across 10 bases. Germline lookup yields CDR1 LGHDT and CDR2 YNNKEL (reference sequence). The CDR3 covers 16 residues. V lost 1 base to trimming and J lost 3 bases; unmatched junction nucleotides: 5. CDR3 residues: CASSQAATSGEETQYF. The CDR3 region has the DNA TGTGCCAGCAGCCAAGCAGCTACTAGCGGGGAAGAGACCCAGTACTTC.

The chain combines TRBV20-1 with TRBJ2-7; a weak D match, TRBD1 (6 bases). Trimming took 0 bases from V and 2 from J, leaving 11 bases between them. Germline V CDR1 and CDR2: DFQATT, SNEGSKA (reference sequence). The CDR3 runs 14 residues. In DNA form, the CDR3 reads TGCAGTGCTAGAGATCAGGGGTTGACCTACGAGCAGTACTTC. It codes for CSARDQGLTYEQYF.

This rearrangement joins TRBV12-5 to TRBJ2-5, with a possible D match to TRBD2 (6 bases). This CDR3 has 14 residues. CDR1 and CDR2 (germline): LGHNT, FRNRAP. The V gene lost 4 bases and the J gene lost 5 bases, with 14 bases spanning the gap. DNA for the CDR3: TGTGCTAGTGGTTATGGCGGGGAAGGTGAGACCCAGTACTTC. Translated, it gives CASGYGGEGETQYF. Full variable domain (rest looked up from reference TRBV12-5 and TRBJ2-5): DARVTQTPRHKVTEMGQEVTMRCQPILGHNTVFWYRQTMMQGLELLAYFRNRAPLDDSGMPKDRFSAEMPDATLATLKIQPSEPRDSAVYFCASGYGGEGETQYFGPGTRLLVL.

The gene calls are TRBV3-1 and TRBJ1-6; possibly TRBD1 for D (6 bases). V was shortened by 0 bases and J by 8 bases, with 8 bases between the two germline ends. The CDR3 loop spans 14 amino acids. Germline loops: CDR1 LGHDT, CDR2 YNNKEL (reference sequence). CDR3 DNA sequence: TGTGCCAGCAGCCAAGAGGGGGCCGATTCACCCCTCCACTTT. It is translated as CASSQEGADSPLHF.

J is TRBJ2-7 and V is TRBV29-1; 7 bases align to TRBD1. The germline gives CDR1 SQVTM, CDR2 ANQGSEA. Losses at the gene ends were 0 bases for V and 1 base for J; bases not matched to a gene: 6. The CDR3 sequence is 15 residues long. The CDR3, as DNA: TGCAGCGTTGAAGATCAAGGCAGGGGGTCCTACGAGCAGTACTTC. Its translation is CSVEDQGRGSYEQYF.

This clonotype was seen a few times. The genes are TRBV20-1 and TRBJ1-2; 7 bases align to TRBD1. CDR3 length equals 13 residues. Trimming at V came to 6 bases and at J to 6 bases, leaving 10 bases not matched to a gene. Germline CDR1 DFQATT, CDR2 SNEGSKA (reference sequence). CDR3 in amino acids: CSAPRQGSDGYTF. CDR3 bases: TGCAGTGCGCCCCGACAGGGTTCGGATGGCTACACCTTC.

This clonotype was picked up a small number of times. This chain connects TRBV12-3 or TRBV12-4 to TRBJ2-7; maybe TRBD2 (5 bases). V was cut by 3 bases and J by 6 bases, with 9 bases left in between. CDR3 length: 12 residues. CDR3 coding DNA: TGTGCCAGCAGTTTTAGAGGGCTCGAGCAGTACTTC. This translates into CASSFRGLEQYF.

This rearrangement joins TRBV6-5 to TRBJ2-3, with 7 bases aligning to TRBD1. After removal of 4 bases from V and 8 bases from J, the junction contained 9 bases not matched to a gene. The length of the CDR3 is 14 residues. The germline gives CDR1 MNHEY, CDR2 SVGAGI. The CDR3 region is CASSSRDRKGTQYF. Here the CDR3 DNA reads TGTGCCAGCAGTTCCCGGGACAGAAAGGGTACGCAGTATTTT.